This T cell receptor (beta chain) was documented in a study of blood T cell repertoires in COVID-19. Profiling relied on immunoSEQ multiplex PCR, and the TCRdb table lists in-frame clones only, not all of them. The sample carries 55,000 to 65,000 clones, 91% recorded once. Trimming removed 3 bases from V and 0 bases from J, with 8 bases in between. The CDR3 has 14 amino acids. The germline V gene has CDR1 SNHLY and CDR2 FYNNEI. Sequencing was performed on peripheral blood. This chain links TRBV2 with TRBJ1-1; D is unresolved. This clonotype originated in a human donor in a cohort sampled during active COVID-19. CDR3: CASSDEILNTEAFF. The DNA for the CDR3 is TGTGCCAGCAGTGACGAGATCCTGAACACTGAAGCTTTCTTT.